This T cell receptor beta chain stems from a study of T cell responses to AZD1222 COVID-19 vaccine. TCRdb's table, derived via immunoSEQ multiplex PCR, lists solely in-frame clones and lacks some. The data contain roughly 150,000 clones, about 90% of them seen just once; the ten biggest clones take up roughly 9.9%. Source: peripheral blood, taken 28 days after the second AZD1222 dose. This TCR was sampled from an adult who received the AZD1222 COVID-19 vaccine.

CDR3 sequence reads: CASSFGSGVGYTF. CDR3 sequence (DNA): TGTGCCAGCAGCTTTGGTTCGGGGGTTGGCTACACCTTC. The rearrangement links TRBV7-2 to TRBJ1-2; maybe TRBD1 (5 bases). The CDR3 contains 13 residues. Germline CDR1 SGHTA, CDR2 FQGNSA. V shed 3 bases and J shed 7 bases, with 12 bases lying between them.